The entry below describes one T cell receptor beta chain. The ends were cut back, 0 bases at V and 2 bases at J, with 14 bases in the middle. CDR3 size: 17 residues. Germline assignment: CDR1 MNHEY and CDR2 SMNVEV (reference sequence). This sample was taken from a study of blood T cell repertoires in COVID-19. At the level of the study: The study drew acute and convalescent COVID-19 samples from the United States, Italy and Spain. T cells, B-cell-depleted T cells, or PBMCs supplied cDNA or gDNA.

Original analysis: Amplification with reference gene primers provided the estimates of nucleated cell counts. Some clones are missing from TCRdb's copy, which holds only in-frame ones; the method was immunoSEQ multiplex PCR. The DNA gave D and trimming, while V, J and clone size come from that table. The profile covers over 85,000 clones, with approximately 86% appearing a single time and 2.5% to 3.5% taken by the ten largest. The sequencing sample was made of peripheral blood. This receptor was identified in a man aged 50-60 years with active or convalescent COVID-19. This sequence joins TRBV27 and TRBJ1-3; D is uncertain. The CDR3 region is CASSLSMVAGTGNTIYF. In DNA, the CDR3 is TGTGCCAGCAGTTTATCGATGGTCGCGGGCACTGGAAACACCATATATTTT.